This passage covers 22 T cell receptor beta chains from one sample sequenced in a study of shared clonotypes between healthy human individuals. Profiling relied on immunoSEQ multiplex PCR, and the TCRdb table lists in-frame clones only, not all of them. The sample lists roughly 1,000,000 clones; 75% to 85% were seen once. Sequencing used memory CD4+ T cells from PBMCs. Subset specified: CD45RA-negative fraction. All receptors come from a man in his late teens or twenties in good health. Some clones in this sample may be carry-over from other donors' samples.

The chain uses TRBV7-2 and TRBJ1-6; the D gene is possibly TRBD1 (5 bases). CDR1 and CDR2 (germline): SGHTA, FQGNSA. With 5 bases removed from V and 7 bases from J, the gap between germline ends came to 15 bases. The CDR3 is 15 residues long. The CDR3 here is CASSTETVQNSPLHF. The CDR3 DNA sequence: TGTGCCAGCAGCACAGAGACAGTCCAAAATTCACCCCTCCACTTT.

There are a few counts of this clone. The CDR3 sequence: CASTRGHRNYGYTF. Written as DNA, the CDR3 is TGTGCCAGCACCCGAGGGCACAGAAACTATGGCTACACCTTC. J is TRBJ1-2 and V is TRBV7-9, with D unclear. Germline CDR1 reads SEHNR; CDR2 reads FQNEAQ (reference sequence). This CDR3 contains 14 residues. The V gene lost 7 bases and the J gene lost 2 bases, with 14 bases spanning the gap. The full variable domain, in which reference TRBV7-9 and TRBJ1-2 provide the parts outside the CDR3, is DTGVSQNPRHKITKRGQNVTFRCDPISEHNRLYWYRQTLGQGPEFLTYFQNEAQLEKSRLLSDRFSAERPKGSFSTLEIQRTEQGDSAMYLCASTRGHRNYGYTFGSGTRLTVV.

In its sample, this clone was seen many times. V usage is TRBV5-4 and J usage is TRBJ1-5; D call uncertain. Germline lookup yields CDR1 SGHNT and CDR2 YYREEE (reference sequence). V was pared by 0 bases and J by 5 bases, with 9 bases between. The CDR3 has 14 amino acids. The CDR3 sequence: CASSLEGSYQPQHF. For the CDR3, the DNA is TGTGCCAGCAGCTTGGAGGGTTCGTATCAGCCCCAGCATTTT. Variable domain in full (rest from reference TRBV5-4 and TRBJ1-5): ETGVTQSPTHLIKTRGQQVTLRCSSQSGHNTVSWYQQALGQGPQFIFQYYREEENGRGNFPPRFSGLQFPNYSSELNVNALELDDSALYLCASSLEGSYQPQHFGDGTRLSIL.

This clone was counted a few times. The rearrangement joins TRBV28 to TRBJ2-5; 13 bases align to TRBD2. Trimming took 3 bases from V and 4 from J; bases not matched to a gene: 5. This CDR3 has 16 residues. Germline V gene lookup returns CDR1 MDHEN and CDR2 SYDVKM. CDR3 DNA: TGTGCCAGCAGTTTGACTAGCGGGAGGTTGGGAGAGACCCAGTACTTC. Its translation is CASSLTSGRLGETQYF.

The chain joins TRBV7-2 to TRBJ2-7; D might be TRBD1 or TRBD2, each matching 6 bases. The V end lost 0 bases, the J end lost 0 bases, and 12 bases lay between the germline ends. CDR1 and CDR2 (germline): SGHTA, FQGNSA. CDR3 length: 16 amino acids. As DNA, the CDR3 is TGTGCCAGCAGCTTAGCAGGGGGGTTAAGCTCCTACGAGCAGTACTTC. This gives the protein CASSLAGGLSSYEQYF. The whole variable domain, filled in from reference TRBV7-2 and TRBJ2-7, reads GAGVSQSPSNKVTEKGKDVELRCDPISGHTALYWYRQSLGQGLEFLIYFQGNSAPDKSGLPSDRFSAERTGGSVSTLTIQRTQQEDSAVYLCASSLAGGLSSYEQYFGPGTRLTVT.

This clone was seen many times. The chain uses TRBV28 and TRBJ1-5; weak D call: TRBD1 (6 bases). V lost 5 bases to trimming and J lost 3 bases, with 11 bases between them. CDR3 length: 14 amino acids. The V gene's germline CDR1 is MDHEN and CDR2 SYDVKM. The CDR3 region is CASSKTGLNQPQHF. The DNA of the CDR3 is TGTGCCAGCAGTAAGACAGGACTCAATCAGCCCCAGCATTTT.

The chain carries TRBV28 and TRBJ1-6, with 7 bases matching TRBD1. Germline loops: CDR1 MDHEN, CDR2 SYDVKM. CDR3 length: 15 residues. Unmatched junction bases numbered 6, after V lost 6 bases and J lost 4 bases. CDR3 in DNA: TGTGCCAGCAGGCCCACAGGGGTGTATAATTCACCCCTCCACTTT. It yields the protein CASRPTGVYNSPLHF. The full variable domain, rest sourced from reference TRBV28 and TRBJ1-6, is DVKVTQSSRYLVKRTGEKVFLECVQDMDHENMFWYRQDPGLGLRLIYFSYDVKMKEKGDIPEGYSVSREKKERFSLILESASTNQTSMYLCASRPTGVYNSPLHFGNGTRLTVT.

In this sample, this clone turned up a few times. V and J are TRBV4-1 and TRBJ1-1; D unclear. Germline lookup yields CDR1 MGHRA and CDR2 YSYEKL. Trimming removed 0 bases at V and 3 bases at J, with 17 bases between. The CDR3 consists of 17 residues. The chain's CDR3 is CASSQDHISSRDTEAFF. The DNA for the CDR3 is TGCGCCAGCAGCCAAGATCATATTAGTAGCCGGGACACTGAAGCTTTCTTT.

The chain has TRBV30 and TRBJ2-3; TRBD1 aligns across 7 bases. The germline CDR1 and CDR2 sequences are GTSNPN and SVGIG (reference sequence). The CDR3 runs to 14 residues. Trimming cost V 2 bases and J 1 base; bases outside gene matches: 3. CDR3 residues: CAWSLRGRTDTQYF. CDR3 nucleotides: TGTGCCTGGAGTCTGAGGGGGCGCACAGATACGCAGTATTTT.

J is TRBJ2-7 and V is TRBV7-9, with 12 bases identical to TRBD2. J gave up 4 bases and V 1 base, and 2 bases lay outside the gene matches. This CDR3 is built from 15 residues. Germline CDR1 and CDR2: SEHNR and FQNEAQ (reference sequence). For the CDR3, the DNA is TGTGCCAGCAGCTTAGACCTAGCGGGAGGGTACGAGCAGTACTTC. It is translated as CASSLDLAGGYEQYF.

The V and J genes are TRBV21-1 and TRBJ2-7; TRBD1 reflects the table's D call only, with no check against the DNA. TRBV21-1 is listed as a pseudogene. The CDR3 length is 17 residues. CDR3 coding DNA: TGTGCCAGCAGCAAAGGGGGAACAGGGGCGATCTCCTACGAGCAGTACTTC. It translates to CASSKGGTGAISYEQYF.

The CDR3 DNA sequence: TGCGCCAGCAGCTTGGGACCTGCTCAGCCCCAGCATTTT. Its translation: CASSLGPAQPQHF. The chain recombines TRBV5-1 with TRBJ1-5; D call uncertain. Germline V gene lookup returns CDR1 SGHRS and CDR2 YFSETQ. CDR3 length: 13 amino acids. Trimming pared 0 bases from V and 6 bases from J, leaving 7 bases between.

This clone appeared a single time. This rearrangement joins TRBV15 to TRBJ1-2; D might be TRBD1 (5 bases). Trimming took 0 bases from V and 7 from J, leaving 15 bases between them. The CDR3 has 15 residues. The germline CDR1 and CDR2 sequences are LNHNV and YYDKDF (reference sequence). CDR3 residues: CATSRDMVGGSGYTF. In nucleotides, the CDR3 is TGTGCCACCAGCAGAGATATGGTCGGGGGTAGTGGCTACACCTTC.

The V call is TRBV5-1, the J call TRBJ1-5; TRBD1 is a possible D gene (6 bases). This CDR3 comprises 16 residues. Looked up from germline, CDR1 is SGHRS and CDR2 is YFSETQ. V shed 4 bases and J shed 3 bases, with 17 bases lying between them. Here the CDR3 reads CASSPQGAGANQPQHF. CDR3 sequence (DNA): TGCGCCAGCAGCCCCCAGGGAGCAGGGGCCAATCAGCCCCAGCATTTT.

J is TRBJ2-7 and V is TRBV18, with 9 bases matching TRBD2. The CDR3 loop spans 16 amino acids. In germline, CDR1 is KGHSH, CDR2 LQKENI. V lost 2 bases and J lost 6; bases outside the gene matches: 11. This chain's CDR3 is CASSPSLGSGSSEQYF. In nucleotides, the CDR3 is TGTGCCAGCTCACCATCCCTCGGTAGCGGGAGTTCCGAGCAGTACTTC.

This clone was counted a single time. This sequence joins TRBV2 and TRBJ2-6; D possibly corresponds to TRBD2 (5 bases). Per the germline V gene, CDR1 is SNHLY and CDR2 is FYNNEI. V was cut by 4 bases and J by 0 bases, with 7 bases left in between. The CDR3 contains 15 residues. CDR3 region: CASSAEASGANVLTF. The CDR3 DNA reads as TGTGCCAGCAGTGCGGAGGCCTCTGGGGCCAACGTCCTGACTTTC.

The chain recombines TRBV28 with TRBJ2-1, with 12 bases that match TRBD2. With V trimmed by 6 bases and J by 5 bases, 5 bases remained unmatched. This CDR3 comprises 15 residues. CDR1 is MDHEN and CDR2 is SYDVKM in the germline V gene. The CDR3 sequence: CASRLAGGAHNEQFF. CDR3 nucleotides: TGTGCCAGCAGACTAGCGGGAGGAGCCCACAATGAGCAGTTCTTC.

The V and J genes are TRBV2 and TRBJ2-1; D might be TRBD1 (5 bases). Germline V gives CDR1 SNHLY, CDR2 FYNNEI. V lost 7 bases to trimming and J lost 7 bases, with 11 bases between them. The CDR3 totals 12 residues. The CDR3 spells CASTTTGNEQFF. DNA of the CDR3: TGTGCCAGCACAACAACAGGAAATGAGCAGTTCTTC.

The chain carries TRBV19 and TRBJ1-1; D gene ambiguous. The CDR3 loop spans 13 amino acids. V gave up 1 base and J gave up 8 bases, with 11 bases separating them. Germline V lookup: CDR1 LNHDA, CDR2 SQIVND (reference sequence). This CDR3 is CASSIGRRKEAFF. The CDR3 DNA sequence: TGTGCCAGTAGTATAGGCCGTAGGAAAGAAGCTTTCTTT.

This clone occurred once. The chain couples TRBV7-2 to TRBJ1-2; TRBD1 aligns across 9 bases. The CDR3 spans 14 residues. Trimming cost V 6 bases and J 8 bases; bases outside gene matches: 10. Germline loops: CDR1 SGHTA, CDR2 FQGNSA. CDR3 protein: CASSLLGQGGGYTF. CDR3 DNA: TGTGCCAGCAGTCTACTGGGACAGGGCGGCGGCTACACCTTC.

This rearrangement joins TRBV14 to TRBJ1-1, with TRBD1 identical over 8 bases. Germline V gives CDR1 SGHDN, CDR2 FVKESK. J gave up 5 bases and V 0 bases, and 14 bases lay outside the gene matches. The CDR3 loop spans 18 amino acids. The CDR3 DNA sequence: TGTGCCAGCAGCCAAGAACCCCGCCGGACAGGGTACATAACTGAAGCTTTCTTT. Its protein is CASSQEPRRTGYITEAFF.

This chain connects TRBV7-2 to TRBJ1-5; weak D call: TRBD1 (5 bases). Per germline, CDR1 SGHTA and CDR2 FQGNSA. Trimming shortened V by 5 bases and J by 4 bases, and 12 bases separated the two germline ends. This CDR3 is 14 amino acids long. DNA for the CDR3: TGTGCCAGCAGCCCCGAGGGGAGGAATCAGCCCCAGCATTTT. The encoded protein is CASSPEGRNQPQHF.